Listed here are 5 T cell receptor beta chains from one sample, sequenced in a study of cytomegalovirus exposure and HLA in healthy donors. Clones were read by immunoSEQ multiplex PCR, and TCRdb kept only the in-frame ones, dropping some. This table holds roughly 150,000 clones, around four fifths found once. The sequenced sample consisted of PBMCs. The receptors shown here come from a man aged 25-45 years in good health and CMV-seropositive.

This clone was detected once. In DNA, the CDR3 is TGTGCCATCAGTGTAGGACAGGGGAACACTGAAGCTTTCTTT. Translating gives CAISVGQGNTEAFF. This chain connects TRBV10-3 to TRBJ1-1, with 8 bases matching TRBD1. Germline V CDR1 and CDR2: ENHRY, SYGVKD. Unmatched junction bases numbered 2, after V lost 4 bases and J lost 1 base. The CDR3 runs 14 residues.

CDR3 coding DNA: TGTGCCAGCAATCCTAGGAGCTCCTACAATGAGCAGTTCTTC. Protein product: CASNPRSSYNEQFF. The rearrangement links TRBV2 to TRBJ2-1; unclear D gene. The CDR3 runs to 14 residues. The ends were cut back, 7 bases at V and 0 bases at J, with 10 bases in the middle. Germline V gene sequence: CDR1 SNHLY, CDR2 FYNNEI.

V is TRBV5-1 and J is TRBJ1-1, with D maybe TRBD1 (6 bases). Germline V gene sequence: CDR1 SGHRS, CDR2 YFSETQ. V was pared by 4 bases and J by 4 bases, with 14 bases between. This CDR3 comprises 14 residues. The CDR3 sequence: CASSPEGGFTEAFF. The CDR3 nucleotides read TGCGCCAGCAGCCCGGAGGGGGGGTTCACTGAAGCTTTCTTT.

The chain couples TRBV2 to TRBJ2-7; 7 bases are shared with TRBD1. V gave up 7 bases and J gave up 6 bases; unmatched junction bases: 15. CDR1 and CDR2 (germline): SNHLY, FYNNEI. This CDR3 is built from 15 residues. The CDR3 protein is CASMVQGSGVGEQYF. In DNA, the CDR3 is TGTGCCAGCATGGTACAGGGGAGCGGAGTGGGCGAGCAGTACTTC.

The rearrangement links TRBV7-3 to TRBJ2-5, with 9 bases lining up with TRBD2. From germline, CDR1 is SGHTA and CDR2 FQGTGA. The junction had 4 bases not matched to a gene; V was cut back by 1 base and J by 4 bases. CDR3 size: 15 residues. The CDR3: CASSLSGLARETQYF. CDR3 in DNA: TGTGCCAGCAGCTTAAGCGGACTAGCGAGAGAGACCCAGTACTTC.